The rows below give T cell receptor beta chains drawn from one sample of a study of response to subunit inactivated influenza vaccine. One entry per CDR3 protein, called by TCRdb with MiXCR from the RT-PCR reads. The sample contains 610,000 or so distinct CDR3 sequences, around 15% of which appear only once. Material: PBMCs from blood, obtained roughly 13 days after vaccination. The receptors come from a middle-aged man who received an inactivated influenza vaccine. Both conserved end residues are part of each CDR3. The order of the fields is J gene, V gene, clone size, D gene, CDR3 protein, CDR3 DNA. The D gene is left open where the match is weak. Only part of the rows carry a size: once, few, many, or a class if the clone is expanded.

>TRBJ2-3|TRBV5-1|few|TRBD2
CASRTLAVPTDTQYF
TGCGCCAGCAGAACACTAGCGGTCCCCACAGATACGCAGTATTTT
>TRBJ1-6|TRBV4-3|NA|NA
CASSEQWGAVSSYNSPLHF
TGCGCCAGCAGCGAACAGTGGGGGGCGGTGAGCTCCTATAATTCACCCCTCCACTTT
>TRBJ2-7|TRBV18|few|NA
CASSPGQSTGREQYF
TGTGCCAGCTCACCGGGGCAGAGTACGGGTCGCGAGCAGTACTTC
>TRBJ2-7|TRBV7-3|few|NA
CASSLTRDREQYF
TGTGCCAGCAGCTTAACTAGGGATCGCGAGCAGTACTTC
>TRBJ1-5|TRBV29-1|NA|NA
CSVGMGPDQPQHF
TGCAGCGTTGGAATGGGACCGGATCAGCCCCAGCATTTT
>TRBJ1-1|TRBV12-3/TRBV12-4|few|NA
CASRGLNTEAFF
TGTGCCAGCAGAGGTTTGAACACTGAAGCTTTCTTT
>TRBJ2-7|TRBV5-1|many|TRBD2
CASSPGLAALSYEQYF
TGCGCCAGCAGTCCCGGACTAGCGGCGCTCTCCTACGAGCAGTACTTC
>TRBJ1-1|TRBV5-1|few|TRBD1
CASSRGTGEVAFF
TGCGCCAGCAGTCGAGGTACAGGGGAAGTAGCTTTCTTT
>TRBJ2-1|TRBV9|few|NA
CASSVGDISGLNNEQFF
TGTGCCAGCAGCGTAGGGGACATCTCGGGACTAAACAATGAGCAGTTCTTC
>TRBJ2-7|TRBV29-1|many|NA
CSVVSGASYEQYF
TGCAGCGTGGTCTCGGGTGCCTCCTACGAGCAGTACTTC
>TRBJ1-1|TRBV20-1|NA|NA
CSAGRGGVVNTEAFF
TGCAGTGCCGGGAGGGGTGGAGTAGTGAACACTGAAGCTTTCTTT
>TRBJ2-3|TRBV12-3/TRBV12-4|once|NA
CASSRYLTDTQYF
TGTGCCAGCAGCCGCTACTTAACAGATACGCAGTATTTT
>TRBJ2-1|TRBV21-1|NA|NA
CASSNFGTANDNEQFF
TGTGCCAGCAGCAATTTCGGGACAGCGAATGACAATGAGCAGTTCTTC
>TRBJ2-7|TRBV7-9|NA|TRBD2
CASSTSGRAGEQYF
TGTGCCAGCAGCACAAGCGGGAGGGCCGGGGAGCAGTACTTC
>TRBJ2-6|TRBV7-9|few|NA
CASSLAHEAGANVLTF
TGTGCCAGCAGCTTAGCGCACGAGGCTGGGGCCAACGTCCTGACTTTC
>TRBJ2-5|TRBV3-1|NA|NA
CASSQVEGTGGETQYF
TGTGCCAGCAGCCAAGTCGAGGGGACGGGCGGCGAGACCCAGTACTTC
>TRBJ2-7|TRBV20-1|few|TRBD2
CSARAASGSHEQYF
TGCAGTGCTAGGGCGGCTAGCGGGAGCCACGAGCAGTACTTC
>TRBJ2-7|TRBV4-2|NA|TRBD2
CASSPRLAGTNEQYF
TGTGCCAGCAGCCCCCGACTAGCGGGGACCAACGAGCAGTACTTC
>TRBJ2-3|TRBV7-6|NA|TRBD1
CASSFPDRGDTQYF
TGTGCCAGCAGCTTTCCGGACAGGGGAGATACGCAGTATTTT
>TRBJ1-2|TRBV12-3/TRBV12-4|few|NA
CASSLTAGSYGYTF
TGTGCCAGCAGTTTAACGGCCGGCTCCTATGGCTACACCTTC
>TRBJ2-3|TRBV9|few|NA
CASSTGTISTDTQYF
TGTGCCAGCAGCACAGGGACGATAAGCACAGATACGCAGTATTTT
>TRBJ1-4|TRBV5-1|NA|NA
CASSWASAGEKLFF
TGCGCCAGCAGCTGGGCCTCGGCCGGTGAAAAACTGTTTTTT
>TRBJ2-2|TRBV5-6|many|TRBD1
CASSEIDRADTGELFF
TGTGCCAGCAGTGAGATTGACAGGGCGGACACCGGGGAGCTGTTTTTT
>TRBJ2-3|TRBV20-1|few|TRBD2
CSRKIAGVPTDTQYF
TGCAGTCGCAAAATAGCGGGAGTTCCCACAGATACGCAGTATTTT